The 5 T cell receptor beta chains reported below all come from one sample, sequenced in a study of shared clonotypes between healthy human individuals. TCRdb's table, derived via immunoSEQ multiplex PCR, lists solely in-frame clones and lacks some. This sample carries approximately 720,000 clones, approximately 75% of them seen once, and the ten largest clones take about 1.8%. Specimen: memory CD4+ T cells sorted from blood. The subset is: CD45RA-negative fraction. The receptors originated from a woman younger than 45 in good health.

The CDR3 sequence is CASSLAQEARHEQYF. In DNA form, the CDR3 reads TGCGCCAGCAGCTTGGCCCAGGAGGCCCGGCACGAGCAGTACTTC. The V call is TRBV5-1, the J call TRBJ2-7; D is perhaps TRBD2 (5 bases). V gave up 0 bases and J gave up 5 bases, with 15 bases separating them. The CDR3 consists of 15 residues. CDR1 and CDR2 from the germline V gene are SGHRS and YFSETQ.

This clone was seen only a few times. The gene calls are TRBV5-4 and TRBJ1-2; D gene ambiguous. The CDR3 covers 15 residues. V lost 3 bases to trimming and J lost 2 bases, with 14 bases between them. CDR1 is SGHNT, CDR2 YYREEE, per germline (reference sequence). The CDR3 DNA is TGTGCCAGCAGCTATCCAAGCGGGGAAAACTATGGCTACACCTTC. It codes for CASSYPSGENYGYTF. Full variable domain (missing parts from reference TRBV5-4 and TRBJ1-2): ETGVTQSPTHLIKTRGQQVTLRCSSQSGHNTVSWYQQALGQGPQFIFQYYREEENGRGNFPPRFSGLQFPNYSSELNVNALELDDSALYLCASSYPSGENYGYTFGSGTRLTVV.

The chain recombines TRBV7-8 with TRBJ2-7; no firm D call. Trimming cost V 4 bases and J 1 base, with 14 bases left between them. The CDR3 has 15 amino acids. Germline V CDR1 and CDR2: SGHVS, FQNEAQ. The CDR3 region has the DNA TGTGCCAGCAGCTCCCCGCGTCACGTATCCTACGAGCAGTACTTC. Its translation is CASSSPRHVSYEQYF.

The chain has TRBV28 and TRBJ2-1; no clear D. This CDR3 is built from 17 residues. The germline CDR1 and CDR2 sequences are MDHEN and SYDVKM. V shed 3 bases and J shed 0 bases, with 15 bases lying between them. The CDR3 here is CASSFGRSWDSYNEQFF. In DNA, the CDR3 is TGTGCCAGCAGTTTTGGTCGATCGTGGGACTCCTACAATGAGCAGTTCTTC.

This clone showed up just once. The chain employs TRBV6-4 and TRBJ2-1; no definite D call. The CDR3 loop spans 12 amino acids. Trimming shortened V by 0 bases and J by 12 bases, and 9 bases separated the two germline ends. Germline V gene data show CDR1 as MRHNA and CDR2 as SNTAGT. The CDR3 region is CASSDSNKLQFF. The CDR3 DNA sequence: TGTGCCAGCAGTGACTCGAATAAGTTGCAGTTCTTC.